This record looks at one T cell receptor beta chain sequence and its context. No cognate antigen has been identified for it. Base qualities were left out, and no much larger clone turns up one base away. This entry comes from a study of blood T cell repertoires in COVID-19 (dated by TCRdb to the early 2020s). With respect to the entire study: Samples covering the acute and convalescent phases of COVID-19 were provided by collaborators in the United States, Italy and Spain. The material from the prospective study consisted of cDNA or gDNA derived from T cells, B-cell-depleted T cells, or PBMCs. The dataset comprised deeply sampled blood TCRbeta repertoires from subjects exposed to, actively infected with, or recovered from COVID-19. The repertoires were made available in a free public database intended to serve as a resource for research on the immune response to SARS-CoV-2. Samples came from the ongoing ImmuneRACE study (first 160 participants) plus 1,254 subjects from 6 global collaborators. Sample metadata almost always included a de-identified subject ID, COVID-19 status, age in years and sex. HLA class I and class II types, where available, came from metadata supplied by the sample provider rather than from assay-based typing. The investigation overall reported the following: How much clinical and demographic metadata was included differed by source and by participant, and the metadata was provided uncurated.

The CDR3, from cysteine to phenylalanine, totals 14 residues. Of all the DNA, just the CDR3 is kept, 42 bases in frame from base 1. From the germline V gene, CDR1 is SGDLS and CDR2 is YYNGEE. V loses 5 bases of germline sequence and J loses 8 bases, and the interval between the two ends is 14 bases. TCRbeta CDR3 regions were amplified from genomic DNA by means of the immunoSEQ Assay, a bias-controlled multiplex PCR. The authors' pipeline ran thus. Within the assay, amplification of reference gene primers was used to estimate how many nucleated cells each sample contained. Sequence reads were collapsed and filtered to measure the absolute abundance of every unique TCRbeta CDR3 rearrangement. For each sample, productive Simpson clonality was calculated as the square root of Simpson's diversity index across productive rearrangements. TCRdb limited this immuneACCESS table to in-frame rearrangements with V and J called. A share of clones is missing; checked studies link under half to unresolved V genes, and the rest is unexplained. V, J and clone size are those of that table, while D and trimming were read from the DNA. Present in this sample are 300,000 to 400,000 clones, approximately 83% of which were seen just once. The ten largest clones capture 3.5% to 4.5% of the sample.

In the prospective study, participants were about 18 to 90 years old, resided in fewer than 25 geographic areas of the United States, and were enrolled through a virtual design. Cohort assignment in the prospective study relied on participant-reported clinical history from a screening survey and a study questionnaire. Mobile phlebotomists in the prospective study collected whole blood, serum and a nasopharyngeal or oropharyngeal swab from every participant. Participants in the prospective study had the option to provide additional blood draws and questionnaires over a roughly two-month period. Blood samples from the prospective study were shipped frozen or at room temperature prior to DNA extraction.

The receptor chain draws on TRBV9 and TRBJ1-6; no D gene is confidently identified. This clonotype originated in a woman aged 40 to 50 with acute COVID-19. The sequenced sample consisted of PBMCs or T cells enriched from blood (not recorded which). Here is the DNA: TGTGCCAGCAGTCCGGCAGCGACCTATTCACCCCTCCACTTT. Its translation is CASSPAATYSPLHF.